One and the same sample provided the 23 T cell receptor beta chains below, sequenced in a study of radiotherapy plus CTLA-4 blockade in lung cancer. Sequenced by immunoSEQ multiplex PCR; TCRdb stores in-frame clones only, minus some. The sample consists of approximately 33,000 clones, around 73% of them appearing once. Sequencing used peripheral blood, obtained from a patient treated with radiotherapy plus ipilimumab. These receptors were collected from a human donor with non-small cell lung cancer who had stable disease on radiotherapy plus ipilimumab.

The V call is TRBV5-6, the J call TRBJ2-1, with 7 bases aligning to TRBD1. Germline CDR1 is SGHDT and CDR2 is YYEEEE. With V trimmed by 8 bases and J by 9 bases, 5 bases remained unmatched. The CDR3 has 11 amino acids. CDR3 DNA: TGTGCCAGTTTACAGGGGCCTGAGCAGTTCTTC. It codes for CASLQGPEQFF.

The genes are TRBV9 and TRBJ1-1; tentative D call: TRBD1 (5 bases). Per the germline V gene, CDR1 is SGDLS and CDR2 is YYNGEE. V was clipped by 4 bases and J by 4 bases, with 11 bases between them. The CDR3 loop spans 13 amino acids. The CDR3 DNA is TGTGCCAGCAGCTGGGGGGACGGCACTGAAGCTTTCTTT. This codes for CASSWGDGTEAFF.

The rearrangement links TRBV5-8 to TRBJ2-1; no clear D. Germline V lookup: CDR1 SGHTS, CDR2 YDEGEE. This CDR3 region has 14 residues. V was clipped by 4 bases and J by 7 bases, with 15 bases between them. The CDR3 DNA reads TGTGCCAGCAGCCGTACCAGGTATACAAATGAGCAGTTCTTC. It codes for CASSRTRYTNEQFF.

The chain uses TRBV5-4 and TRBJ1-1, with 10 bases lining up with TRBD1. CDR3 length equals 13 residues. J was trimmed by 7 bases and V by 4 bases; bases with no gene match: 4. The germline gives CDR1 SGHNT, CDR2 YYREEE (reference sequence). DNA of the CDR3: TGTGCCAGCAGCCCGGGACAGGGGTTTGAAGCTTTCTTT. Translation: CASSPGQGFEAFF.

DNA for the CDR3: TGCGCCAGCAGCCGCGGACAGGGGACCACCAACTATGGCTACACCTTC. This encodes CASSRGQGTTNYGYTF. The chain is built from TRBV5-1 and TRBJ1-2; 9 positions agree with TRBD1. This CDR3 spans 16 amino acids. J gave up 2 bases and V 4 bases, and 9 bases lay outside the gene matches. Germline lookup yields CDR1 SGHRS and CDR2 YFSETQ.

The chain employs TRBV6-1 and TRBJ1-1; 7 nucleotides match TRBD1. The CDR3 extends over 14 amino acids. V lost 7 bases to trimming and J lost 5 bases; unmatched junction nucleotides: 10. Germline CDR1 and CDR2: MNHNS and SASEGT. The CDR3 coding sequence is TGTGCCAGCACCCCGGGAGGGGGCTCTACTGAAGCTTTCTTT. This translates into CASTPGGGSTEAFF.

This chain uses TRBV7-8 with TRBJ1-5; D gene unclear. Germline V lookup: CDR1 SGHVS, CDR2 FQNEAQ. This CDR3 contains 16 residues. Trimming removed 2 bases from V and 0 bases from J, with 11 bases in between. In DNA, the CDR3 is TGTGCCAGCAGCTTATTGCCTGGGAGTAGCAATCAGCCCCAGCATTTT. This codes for CASSLLPGSSNQPQHF.

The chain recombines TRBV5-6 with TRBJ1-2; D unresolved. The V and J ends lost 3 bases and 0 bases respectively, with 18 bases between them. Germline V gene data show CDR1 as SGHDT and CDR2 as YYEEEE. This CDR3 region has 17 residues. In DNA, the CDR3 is TGTGCCAGCAGCTCCGGATCTGGGTGGGATTCTAACTATGGCTACACCTTC. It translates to CASSSGSGWDSNYGYTF.

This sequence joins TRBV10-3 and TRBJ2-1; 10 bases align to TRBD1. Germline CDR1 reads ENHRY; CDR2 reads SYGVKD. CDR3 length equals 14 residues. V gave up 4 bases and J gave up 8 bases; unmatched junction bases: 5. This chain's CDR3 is CAISGGQGLDEQFF. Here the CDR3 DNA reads TGTGCCATCAGTGGGGGACAGGGGCTGGATGAGCAGTTCTTC.

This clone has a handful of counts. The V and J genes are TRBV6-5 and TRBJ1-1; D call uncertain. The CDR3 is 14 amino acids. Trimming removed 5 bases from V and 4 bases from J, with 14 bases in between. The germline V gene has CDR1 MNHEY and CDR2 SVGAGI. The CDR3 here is CASSVQVGSTEAFF. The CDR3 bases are TGTGCCAGCAGTGTGCAGGTCGGTAGCACTGAAGCTTTCTTT.

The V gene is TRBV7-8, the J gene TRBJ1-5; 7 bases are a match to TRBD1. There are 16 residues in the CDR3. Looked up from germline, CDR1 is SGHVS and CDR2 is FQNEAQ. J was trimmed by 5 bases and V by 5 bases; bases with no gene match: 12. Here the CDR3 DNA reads TGTGCCAGCAGCGCACTTGATCAGGGGGGGTATCAGCCCCAGCATTTT. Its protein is CASSALDQGGYQPQHF.

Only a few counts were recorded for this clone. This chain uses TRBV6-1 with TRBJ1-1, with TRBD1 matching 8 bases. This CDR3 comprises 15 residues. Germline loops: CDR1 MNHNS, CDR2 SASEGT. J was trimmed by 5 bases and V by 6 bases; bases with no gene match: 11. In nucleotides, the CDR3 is TGTGCCAGCAGAGCGACAGGGGAAGGGACGACTGAAGCTTTCTTT. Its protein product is CASRATGEGTTEAFF.

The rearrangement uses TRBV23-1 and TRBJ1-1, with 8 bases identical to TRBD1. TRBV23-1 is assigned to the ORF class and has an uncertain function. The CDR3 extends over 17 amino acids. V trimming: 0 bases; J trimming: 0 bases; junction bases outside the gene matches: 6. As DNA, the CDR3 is TGCGCCAGCAGTCAATCGGCCAGGGGGCAGGTGAACACTGAAGCTTTCTTT. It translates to CASSQSARGQVNTEAFF.

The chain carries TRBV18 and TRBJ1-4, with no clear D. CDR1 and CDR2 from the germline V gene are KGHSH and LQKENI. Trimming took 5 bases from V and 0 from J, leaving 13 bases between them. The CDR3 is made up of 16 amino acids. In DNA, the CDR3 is TGTGCCAGCTCAGGTTCGGCCAGCACAACTAATGAAAAACTGTTTTTT. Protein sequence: CASSGSASTTNEKLFF.

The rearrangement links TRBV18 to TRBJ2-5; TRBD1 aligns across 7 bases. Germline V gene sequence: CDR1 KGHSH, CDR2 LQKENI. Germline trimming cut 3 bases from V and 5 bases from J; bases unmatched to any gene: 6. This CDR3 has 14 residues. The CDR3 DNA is TGTGCCAGCTCACCCGGACAGGCGAAGGAGACCCAGTACTTC. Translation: CASSPGQAKETQYF.

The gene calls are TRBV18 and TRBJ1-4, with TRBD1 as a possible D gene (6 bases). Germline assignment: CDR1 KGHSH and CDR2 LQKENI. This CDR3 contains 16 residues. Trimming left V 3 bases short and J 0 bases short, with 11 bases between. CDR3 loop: CASSPSTGPTNEKLFF. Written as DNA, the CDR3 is TGTGCCAGCTCACCGTCGACAGGACCAACTAATGAAAAACTGTTTTTT. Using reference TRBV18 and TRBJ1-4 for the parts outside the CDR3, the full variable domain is NAGVMQNPRHLVRRRGQEARLRCSPMKGHSHVYWYRQLPEEGLKFMVYLQKENIIDESGMPKERFSAEFPKEGPSILRIQQVVRGDSAAYFCASSPSTGPTNEKLFFGSGTQLSVL.

DNA of the CDR3: TGTGCCACCAGCAGAGAAGGGGTCCATGGAAACACCATATATTTT. It yields the protein CATSREGVHGNTIYF. The V call is TRBV15, the J call TRBJ1-3; D may be TRBD1 (5 bases). Per the germline V gene, CDR1 is LNHNV and CDR2 is YYDKDF (reference sequence). The CDR3 loop spans 15 amino acids. Trimming cost V 0 bases and J 3 bases, with 9 bases left between them. Using reference TRBV15 and TRBJ1-3 for the parts outside the CDR3, the full variable domain is DAMVIQNPRYQVTQFGKPVTLSCSQTLNHNVMYWYQQKSSQAPKLLFHYYDKDFNNEADTPDNFQSRRPNTSFCFLDIRSPGLGDTAMYLCATSREGVHGNTIYFGEGSWLTVV.

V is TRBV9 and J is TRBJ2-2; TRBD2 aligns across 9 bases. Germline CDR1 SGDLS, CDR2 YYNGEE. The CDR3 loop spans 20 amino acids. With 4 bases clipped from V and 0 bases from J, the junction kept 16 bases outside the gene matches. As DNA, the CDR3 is TGTGCCAGCAGCTCCCTCGGGGGTCTGCGGGGGGGCGCGAACACCGGGGAGCTGTTTTTT. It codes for CASSSLGGLRGGANTGELFF.

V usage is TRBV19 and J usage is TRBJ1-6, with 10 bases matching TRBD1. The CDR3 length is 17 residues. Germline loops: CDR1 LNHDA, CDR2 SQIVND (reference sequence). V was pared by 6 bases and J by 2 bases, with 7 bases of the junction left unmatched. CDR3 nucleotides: TGTGCCAGTAGCTACGGGACAGGGGACACCTATAATTCACCCCTCCACTTT. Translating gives CASSYGTGDTYNSPLHF.

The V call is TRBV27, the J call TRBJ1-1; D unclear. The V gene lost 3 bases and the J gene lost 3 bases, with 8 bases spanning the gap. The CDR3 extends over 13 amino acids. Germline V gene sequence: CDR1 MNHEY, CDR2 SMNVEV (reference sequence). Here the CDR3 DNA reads TGTGCCAGCAGTTTGCGGGGAGACACTGAAGCTTTCTTT. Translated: CASSLRGDTEAFF.

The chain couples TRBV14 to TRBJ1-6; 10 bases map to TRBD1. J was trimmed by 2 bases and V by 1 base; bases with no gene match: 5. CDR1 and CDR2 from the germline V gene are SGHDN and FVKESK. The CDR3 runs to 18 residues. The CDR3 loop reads CASSQVMTGGPYNSPLHF. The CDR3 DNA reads TGTGCCAGCAGCCAAGTTATGACAGGGGGCCCCTATAATTCACCCCTCCACTTT.

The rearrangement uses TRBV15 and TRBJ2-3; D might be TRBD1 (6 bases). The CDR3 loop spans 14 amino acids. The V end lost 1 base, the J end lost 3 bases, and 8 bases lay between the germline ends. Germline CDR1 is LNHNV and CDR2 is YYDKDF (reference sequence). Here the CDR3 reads CATSRGGQTDTQYF. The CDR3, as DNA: TGTGCCACCAGCAGAGGCGGACAGACAGATACGCAGTATTTT.

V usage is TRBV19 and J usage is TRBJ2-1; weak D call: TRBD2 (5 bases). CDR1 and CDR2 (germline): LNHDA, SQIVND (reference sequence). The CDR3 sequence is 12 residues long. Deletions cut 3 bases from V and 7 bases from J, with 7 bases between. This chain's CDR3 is CASSIGENEQFF. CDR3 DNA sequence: TGTGCCAGTAGTATTGGGGAGAATGAGCAGTTCTTC.